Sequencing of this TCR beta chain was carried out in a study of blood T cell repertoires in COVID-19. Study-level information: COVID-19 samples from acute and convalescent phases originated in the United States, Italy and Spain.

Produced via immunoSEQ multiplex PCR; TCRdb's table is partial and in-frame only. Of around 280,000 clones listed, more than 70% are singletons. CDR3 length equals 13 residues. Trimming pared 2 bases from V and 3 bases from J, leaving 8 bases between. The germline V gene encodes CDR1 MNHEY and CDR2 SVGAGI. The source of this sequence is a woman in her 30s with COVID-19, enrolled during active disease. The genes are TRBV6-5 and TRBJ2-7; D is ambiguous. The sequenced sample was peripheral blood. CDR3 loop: CASSYQANYEQYF. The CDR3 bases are TGTGCCAGCAGTTACCAGGCAAACTACGAGCAGTACTTC.